Described below is a single T cell receptor (beta chain) sequence and its context. Its target is not known. With the Oncomine TCR Beta short-read assay, DNA from cultured CD4+ T cells was sequenced. Someone extracted genomic DNA from cultured CD4+ T cells. TCRdb re-called the PCR reads through MiXCR, storing one row per CDR3 protein. The table lists 20,000 to 30,000 distinct CDR3 sequences, about 42% of them singletons. Time point defined: late sampling 161 to 241 days after vaccination in a few convalescent patients. The treatment was: approximately 11-day PBMC culture with coronavirus spike peptide pools or control peptides (ViraFEST assay). Under the ViraFEST approach, antigen-specific T cells were expanded with peptide pools and TCRs subsequently sequenced. This record belongs to a study of vaccination and CD4 T cells after COVID-19. About the study: After vaccination, a few convalescent patients were sampled at day 14 and at days 161 to 241.

V shed 6 bases and J shed 1 base, with 13 bases lying between them. Germline V gene data show CDR1 as MNHEY and CDR2 as SVGEGT. There are 14 residues in the CDR3. Here the sequenced sample was CD4+ T cells from blood, cultured in vitro, taken about 7 months after SARS-CoV-2 vaccination. V and J are TRBV6-2 or TRBV6-3 and TRBJ2-7; D is possibly TRBD1 (5 bases). This sequence originates from a human donor who had recovered from COVID-19. The CDR3 spells CASSPEDTSYEQYF. For the CDR3, the DNA is TGTGCCAGCAGCCCCGAGGACACGTCCTACGAGCAGTACTTC.